Presented here are 31 T cell receptor beta chains from one specimen sequenced in a study of blood T cell repertoires in COVID-19. TCRdb's table, derived via immunoSEQ multiplex PCR, lists solely in-frame clones and lacks some. The table has 270,000 or so clones, about nine tenths seen once. Sequenced material: peripheral blood. These receptors were taken from a woman aged 25 to 39 with active or convalescent COVID-19.

The chain carries TRBV19 and TRBJ1-5; D perhaps matches TRBD1 (5 bases). This CDR3 has 14 residues. Germline V lookup: CDR1 LNHDA, CDR2 SQIVND (reference sequence). Trimming cost V 10 bases and J 2 bases, with 15 bases left between them. CDR3 coding DNA: TGTGCCACCGACCAGGGATTCGGCAATCAGCCCCAGCATTTT. It is translated as CATDQGFGNQPQHF.

V is TRBV25-1 and J is TRBJ2-1, with TRBD1 as a possible D gene (8 bases). CDR3 length: 15 amino acids. Trimming stripped 3 bases from V and 7 bases from J, with 16 bases between. Per the germline V gene, CDR1 is MGHDK and CDR2 is SYGVNS. The CDR3 loop is CASSDTGGGWNEQFF. CDR3 in DNA: TGTGCCAGCAGTGACACAGGGGGGGGATGGAATGAGCAGTTCTTC.

This rearrangement joins TRBV7-2 to TRBJ1-2, with 8 bases matching TRBD1. Trimming cost V 1 base and J 3 bases; bases outside gene matches: 1. The CDR3 has 14 residues. Per germline, CDR1 SGHTA and CDR2 FQGNSA. The CDR3 sequence: CASSLGTGHYGYTF. CDR3 sequence (DNA): TGTGCCAGCAGCTTAGGGACAGGGCACTATGGCTACACCTTC.

The chain is built from TRBV30 and TRBJ1-4, with 10 nucleotides matching TRBD1. This CDR3 has 14 residues. Germline CDR1 and CDR2: GTSNPN and SVGIG (reference sequence). J gave up 8 bases and V 2 bases, and 5 bases lay outside the gene matches. CDR3 coding DNA: TGTGCCTGGAGTATTGGGACAGGGGAAGAAAAACTGTTTTTT. This sequence encodes CAWSIGTGEEKLFF.

CDR3 residues: CSASKSGTDTQYF. The CDR3 DNA follows: TGCAGTGCTAGTAAAAGCGGCACAGATACGCAGTATTTT. The rearrangement links TRBV20-1 to TRBJ2-3, with unresolved D. The CDR3 spans 13 residues. The ends were cut back, 3 bases at V and 1 base at J, with 8 bases in the middle. Germline V gene sequence: CDR1 DFQATT, CDR2 SNEGSKA (reference sequence).

This chain connects TRBV7-9 to TRBJ1-2; TRBD1 matches 10 bases. Germline V gene sequence: CDR1 SEHNR, CDR2 FQNEAQ (reference sequence). CDR3 length: 16 residues. Germline trimming cut 5 bases from V and 2 bases from J; bases unmatched to any gene: 8. The CDR3 loop reads CASSPGTGATNYGYTF. The CDR3 DNA is TGTGCCAGCAGCCCGGGGACAGGGGCTACCAACTATGGCTACACCTTC.

This chain links TRBV24-1 with TRBJ1-5; unclear D gene. The CDR3 has 11 amino acids. Trimming stripped 9 bases from V and 7 bases from J, with 9 bases between. Germline CDR1 is KGHDR and CDR2 is SFDVKD. CDR3 sequence: CATEERQPQHF. The CDR3 bases are TGTGCCACCGAAGAACGGCAGCCCCAGCATTTT.

V usage is TRBV11-2 and J usage is TRBJ2-7; D possibly corresponds to TRBD2 (5 bases). V gave up 3 bases and J gave up 1 base, with 13 bases separating them. The germline V gene has CDR1 SGHAT and CDR2 FQNNGV. The CDR3 loop spans 15 amino acids. CDR3 nucleotide sequence: TGTGCCAGCAGCTTTGTTAACGGGGAGTCCTACGAGCAGTACTTC. Translating gives CASSFVNGESYEQYF.

The chain recombines TRBV19 with TRBJ1-5; the D gene is possibly TRBD1 (6 bases). Germline CDR1 is LNHDA and CDR2 is SQIVND (reference sequence). The V gene lost 5 bases and the J gene lost 4 bases, with 18 bases spanning the gap. This CDR3 contains 16 residues. The CDR3 bases are TGTGCCAGTAGTCAATGGAGCAGGGGAACGAATCAGCCCCAGCATTTT. Protein sequence: CASSQWSRGTNQPQHF.

Comment on this clone: Other DNA sequences in this sample translate to the same CDR3. The J gene is TRBJ2-5, the V gene TRBV20-1; 7 bases agree with TRBD1. Trimming at V came to 6 bases and at J to 5 bases, leaving 3 bases not matched to a gene. The CDR3 covers 11 residues. Germline V gene sequence: CDR1 DFQATT, CDR2 SNEGSKA (reference sequence). Here the CDR3 reads CSARQGETQYF. CDR3 sequence (DNA): TGCAGTGCAAGACAGGGTGAGACCCAGTACTTC.

DNA for the CDR3: TGTGCCAGCAGTTTTCTGGGGGGAGCCTACGAGCAGTACTTC. This gives the protein CASSFLGGAYEQYF. The V gene is TRBV27, the J gene TRBJ2-7; tentatively, D is TRBD2 (6 bases). Per the germline V gene, CDR1 is MNHEY and CDR2 is SMNVEV (reference sequence). This CDR3 has 14 amino acids. Trimming cost V 3 bases and J 2 bases, with 11 bases left between them.

The rearrangement uses TRBV7-2 and TRBJ2-7; D not resolved. Trimming pared 4 bases from V and 5 bases from J, leaving 9 bases between. CDR3 length: 12 amino acids. CDR1 and CDR2 from the germline V gene are SGHTA and FQGNSA. The CDR3 coding sequence is TGTGCCAGCAGCTGGGCCAGAAACGAGCAGTACTTC. Amino acids: CASSWARNEQYF.

The V gene is TRBV6-1, the J gene TRBJ1-4; 7 bases line up with TRBD1. Germline V gene data show CDR1 as MNHNS and CDR2 as SASEGT. V shed 2 bases and J 0 bases; nucleotides not matched to a gene: 18. The CDR3 is 21 residues long. This CDR3 is CASSESLYSGGFLPTNEKLFF. The CDR3 nucleotides read TGTGCCAGCAGTGAAAGCCTATACTCAGGGGGATTCCTTCCAACTAATGAAAAACTGTTTTTT.

The chain combines TRBV9 with TRBJ2-2; TRBD1 matches 8 bases. V was clipped by 6 bases and J by 4 bases; unmatched bases: 5. Germline V gene sequence: CDR1 SGDLS, CDR2 YYNGEE. The CDR3 runs to 14 residues. Written as DNA, the CDR3 is TGTGCCAGCAAGAGGCAGGGGGCCACCGGGGAGCTGTTTTTT. Protein sequence: CASKRQGATGELFF. Variable domain in full (rest from reference TRBV9 and TRBJ2-2): DSGVTQTPKHLITATGQRVTLRCSPRSGDLSVYWYQQSLDQGLQFLIQYYNGEERAKGNILERFSAQQFPDLHSELNLSSLELGDSALYFCASKRQGATGELFFGEGSRLTVL.

The chain combines TRBV5-1 with TRBJ1-2; TRBD1 matches 8 bases. The ends lost 4 bases at V and 7 bases at J; junction bases unmatched: 12. CDR1 and CDR2 from the germline V gene are SGHRS and YFSETQ. This CDR3 has 15 amino acids. CDR3 bases: TGCGCCAGCAGCCAACGTTGGGACAGGTTGGGTGGCTACACCTTC. This sequence encodes CASSQRWDRLGGYTF.

The rearrangement links TRBV19 to TRBJ1-6; unclear D gene. Germline V gives CDR1 LNHDA, CDR2 SQIVND (reference sequence). The length of the CDR3 is 15 residues. Trimming shortened V by 1 base and J by 5 bases, and 9 bases separated the two germline ends. CDR3 region: CASSIGAVNNSPLHF. The CDR3 DNA reads TGTGCCAGTAGTATAGGGGCAGTGAATAATTCACCCCTCCACTTT.

The CDR3 is CASSDRLAGSGSYNEQFF. Written as DNA, the CDR3 is TGTGCCAGCAGCGATCGACTAGCGGGGAGCGGCTCCTACAATGAGCAGTTCTTC. The chain combines TRBV9 with TRBJ2-1, with 11 bases lining up with TRBD2. Per germline, CDR1 SGDLS and CDR2 YYNGEE. The CDR3 is 18 amino acids. Trimming took 3 bases from V and 0 from J; bases not matched to a gene: 8.

The chain uses TRBV27 and TRBJ1-1, with 7 bases lining up with TRBD1. Germline assignment: CDR1 MNHEY and CDR2 SMNVEV (reference sequence). V lost 8 bases and J lost 0; bases outside the gene matches: 6. The CDR3 is 14 amino acids. This CDR3 is CASGLDRLNTEAFF. Here the CDR3 DNA reads TGTGCCAGCGGACTGGACAGGCTGAACACTGAAGCTTTCTTT.

This clone was counted a few times. This sequence joins TRBV28 and TRBJ1-2; no firm D call. The CDR3 runs 12 residues. Germline V gene sequence: CDR1 MDHEN, CDR2 SYDVKM. V was clipped by 8 bases and J by 5 bases, with 12 bases between them. CDR3 protein: CASAVPRYGYTF. In DNA, the CDR3 is TGTGCCAGCGCCGTTCCACGGTATGGCTACACCTTC.

This rearrangement joins TRBV19 to TRBJ2-1; TRBD1 agrees at 7 bases. The CDR3 runs 14 residues. The V gene end was trimmed by 5 bases and the J gene end by 7 bases; junction bases not matched to a gene: 8. CDR1 is LNHDA and CDR2 is SQIVND in the germline V gene (reference sequence). The CDR3 DNA sequence: TGTGCCAGTAGTTTCTCGACAGGGATGAATGAGCAGTTCTTC. Residues: CASSFSTGMNEQFF.

V usage is TRBV5-1 and J usage is TRBJ2-5; 10 bases agree with TRBD2. J was trimmed by 5 bases and V by 2 bases; bases with no gene match: 24. CDR3 length equals 21 residues. Germline values: CDR1 SGHRS, CDR2 YFSETQ. The CDR3: CASSFSDLELAGIEGWETQYF. DNA of the CDR3: TGCGCCAGCAGCTTCTCAGACCTTGAACTAGCGGGGATTGAAGGTTGGGAGACCCAGTACTTC.

The chain joins TRBV2 to TRBJ2-3; D is uncertain. The CDR3 contains 10 residues. Germline V CDR1 and CDR2: SNHLY, FYNNEI. Trimming removed 7 bases at V and 7 bases at J, with 6 bases between. CDR3 protein: CASTPNTQYF. CDR3 in DNA: TGTGCCAGCACCCCAAATACGCAGTATTTT.

V gene TRBV2 combines with J gene TRBJ2-7; 11 bases map to TRBD2. This CDR3 spans 17 amino acids. Trimming at V came to 4 bases and at J to 0 bases, leaving 8 bases not matched to a gene. Germline lookup yields CDR1 SNHLY and CDR2 FYNNEI. The CDR3 spells CASSVTLGTSGSYEQYF. The CDR3 nucleotides read TGTGCCAGCAGTGTCACGCTTGGGACTAGCGGCTCCTACGAGCAGTACTTC.

This clone appeared once. The chain uses TRBV19 and TRBJ2-1; 11 bases match TRBD2. The CDR3 consists of 14 residues. Losses at the gene ends were 3 bases for V and 9 bases for J; bases not matched to a gene: 4. In germline, CDR1 is LNHDA, CDR2 SQIVND (reference sequence). This CDR3 is CASSISGGAGEQFF. As DNA, the CDR3 is TGTGCCAGTAGTATTAGCGGGGGGGCCGGTGAGCAGTTCTTC.

The chain couples TRBV29-1 to TRBJ1-2; no reliable D call. The germline V gene has CDR1 SQVTM and CDR2 ANQGSEA. The CDR3 spans 13 residues. The V end was cut by 4 bases, the J end by 4 bases, with 13 bases between. The CDR3 here is CSVVENPGYGYTF. The CDR3, as DNA: TGCAGCGTTGTGGAGAATCCGGGCTATGGCTACACCTTC.

The V call is TRBV19, the J call TRBJ1-2, with TRBD1 matching over 8 bases. Per the germline V gene, CDR1 is LNHDA and CDR2 is SQIVND (reference sequence). CDR3 length: 15 amino acids. V lost 9 bases, J lost 8 bases, and 17 bases stayed unmatched. CDR3 amino acids: CASSNPGGASQGYTF. CDR3 in DNA: TGTGCCAGCTCAAACCCAGGGGGCGCCTCTCAGGGCTACACCTTC. Supplemented by reference TRBV19 and TRBJ1-2, the full variable domain reads DGGITQSPKYLFRKEGQNVTLSCEQNLNHDAMYWYRQDPGQGLRLIYYSQIVNDFQKGDIAEGYSVSREKKESFPLTVTSAQKNPTAFYLCASSNPGGASQGYTFGSGTRLTVV.

The V and J genes are TRBV9 and TRBJ2-1; 7 nucleotides agree with TRBD2. Germline V gene lookup returns CDR1 SGDLS and CDR2 YYNGEE. The ends lost 9 bases at V and 8 bases at J; junction bases unmatched: 8. The CDR3 totals 12 residues. CDR3 loop: CATTGLPDEQFF. CDR3 DNA: TGTGCCACCACGGGACTACCGGATGAGCAGTTCTTC.

The V gene is TRBV6-2 or TRBV6-3, the J gene TRBJ2-3; 12 bases fit TRBD2. The length of the CDR3 is 20 residues. Germline V CDR1 and CDR2: MNHEY, SVGEGT. V shed 4 bases and J 1 base; nucleotides not matched to a gene: 15. This CDR3 is CASSSPSLAGGPPRTDTQYF. In DNA form, the CDR3 reads TGTGCCAGCAGTTCCCCCTCCCTAGCGGGGGGGCCGCCTCGCACAGATACGCAGTATTTT.

The V and J genes are TRBV15 and TRBJ2-1; 13 bases are shared with TRBD2. The CDR3 covers 17 residues. Germline CDR1 is LNHNV and CDR2 is YYDKDF (reference sequence). Trimming at V came to 7 bases and at J to 6 bases, leaving 12 bases not matched to a gene. CDR3 loop: CATKEGRGTSGVNEQFF. CDR3 sequence (DNA): TGTGCCACCAAGGAAGGGCGTGGGACTAGCGGGGTCAATGAGCAGTTCTTC.

The J gene is TRBJ1-2, the V gene TRBV7-8, with D tentatively TRBD1 (6 bases). CDR1 is SGHVS, CDR2 FQNEAQ, per germline. This CDR3 region has 19 residues. V was clipped by 6 bases and J by 2 bases, with 28 bases between them. The CDR3 region is CASRIEGPGHLLKNYGYTF. DNA of the CDR3: TGTGCCAGCAGGATAGAGGGTCCGGGACACCTATTGAAGAACTATGGCTACACCTTC.

This clone was seen once. The chain employs TRBV6-2 or TRBV6-3 and TRBJ1-4; D is uncertain. In germline, CDR1 is MNHEY, CDR2 SVGEGT. Trimming removed 6 bases at V and 8 bases at J, with 7 bases between. The CDR3 runs to 11 residues. CDR3 DNA: TGTGCCAGCAGCCAAGCGGAAAAACTGTTTTTT. It encodes CASSQAEKLFF.